Each of the 4 T cell receptor beta chains below was sequenced from the same sample in a study of read filtering for tumor transcriptome and immune sequencing. The library was built from roughly 400 ng RNA with molecular barcoded adaptors for alpha/delta and beta/gamma chains. TCRdb ran MiXCR on the reads and lists one entry per CDR3 protein. The data hold 50,000 or so distinct CDR3 sequences, with less than 15% observed a single time. Sample: a population of CD138-negative cells sorted from bone marrow. These receptors were taken from a donor at least 40 years old with multiple myeloma.

In regard to this clonotype: A read error is possible here, since a much larger clone lies one base away. V is TRBV7-9 and J is TRBJ2-3; 7 bases fit TRBD2. Germline CDR1 reads SEHNR; CDR2 reads FQNEAQ (reference sequence). There are 15 residues in the CDR3. The trim removed 1 base at V and 7 bases at J, leaving 8 bases unmatched. The CDR3 sequence: CASSLVAGVIYTQYF. DNA for the CDR3: TGTGCCAGCAGCTTAGTTGCGGGAGTGATATATACGCAGTATTTT. The variable domain in full, completed from reference TRBV7-9 and TRBJ2-3, reads DTGVSQNPRHKITKRGQNVTFRCDPISEHNRLYWYRQTLGQGPEFLTYFQNEAQLEKSRLLSDRFSAERPKGSFSTLEIQRTEQGDSAMYLCASSLVAGVIYTQYFGPGTRLTVL.

This clonotype was recorded many times. Germline and junction disagree at one end, which may indicate a read error. The V and J genes are TRBV7-2 and TRBJ2-1; D perhaps matches TRBD2 (6 bases). Germline V gene data show CDR1 as SGHTA and CDR2 as FQGNSA. CDR3 length: 13 amino acids. The CDR3 DNA reads as TGTGCCAGCAGCATAGCGGTATACAATGAGCAGTTCTTC. Translated, it gives CASSIAVYNEQFF.

This clonotype occurred many times. The chain recombines TRBV5-1 with TRBJ2-3; no clear D. There are 16 residues in the CDR3. CDR1 is SGHRS, CDR2 YFSETQ, per germline. Trimming cost V 0 bases and J 4 bases, with 15 bases left between them. The CDR3 DNA follows: TGCGCCAGCAGCTTGGCAGAGAAGCAACTGCCAGATACGCAGTATTTT. Translating gives CASSLAEKQLPDTQYF.

This chain joins TRBV29-1 and TRBJ1-1; D call uncertain. CDR3 length equals 10 residues. V was trimmed by 7 bases and J by 9 bases, leaving 12 bases between them. CDR1 is SQVTM and CDR2 is ANQGSEA in the germline V gene. The CDR3 DNA follows: TGCAGCGCTGTAAACGGTAAAGCTTTCTTT. It specifies CSAVNGKAFF.